The sample holds many counts of the clone carrying this TCR beta chain. The V end lost 5 bases, the J end lost 5 bases, and 18 bases lay between the germline ends. CDR1 and CDR2 from the germline V gene are SGHAT and FQDESV (reference sequence). The CDR3 loop spans 15 amino acids. TCRdb itself ran the 5' RACE reads through MiXCR, one entry per CDR3 protein. Of fewer than 25,000 distinct CDR3 sequences listed, less than 15% were seen once; the top ten hold roughly 5%. The sample belongs to a study of neurological immune-mediated disorders. Indicated time point: technical triplicate 1. Sequencing input: CD4+ T cells from blood. The TCR sequence derives from a female donor with HTLV-1-associated myelopathy (HAM/TSP). The rearrangement links TRBV11-1 to TRBJ2-5, with a possible D match to TRBD2 (6 bases). The DNA of the CDR3 is TGTGCCAGCAGCCCCCTTCGGGAGAGAAGGGAGACCCAGTACTTC. Translated: CASSPLRERRETQYF. The whole variable domain, filled in from reference TRBV11-1 and TRBJ2-5, reads EAEVAQSPRYKITEKSQAVAFWCDPISGHATLYWYRQILGQGPELLVQFQDESVVDDSQLPKDRFSAERLKGVDSTLKIQPAELGDSAMYLCASSPLRERRETQYFGPGTRLLVL.